This is a list of T cell receptor beta chains from one sample in a study of blood T cell repertoires in COVID-19. The table came from immunoSEQ multiplex PCR; TCRdb's copy has only in-frame clones and leaves some out. The sample includes 140,000 or so clones, just under 85% of them seen just once. The sequencing sample was made of PBMCs or T cells enriched from blood (not recorded which). The source is a woman in her thirties or forties who had recovered from COVID-19. Both conserved end residues are part of each CDR3. The order of the fields is J gene, clone size, D gene, V gene, CDR3 DNA, CDR3 protein. A D gene is named only where the DNA matches it firmly. Expanded clones get a size class; other rows say once, few or many, or leave the size out.

J: TRBJ1-2
size: many
D: TRBD1
V: TRBV29-1
DNA: TGCAGCGTTGATCTACAGGGGGACTATGGCTACACCTTC
CDR3: CSVDLQGDYGYTF

J: TRBJ2-1
size: once
D: TRBD1
V: TRBV7-8
DNA: TGTGCCAGCAGCATTAGTGGTCAGGGGGCCTACAATGAGCAGTTCTTC
CDR3: CASSISGQGAYNEQFF

J: TRBJ2-2
size: -
D: TRBD2
V: TRBV6-5
DNA: TGTGCCAGCAGTTACGGAACTAGCGAGACCGGGGAGCTGTTTTTT
CDR3: CASSYGTSETGELFF

J: TRBJ2-5
size: -
D: -
V: TRBV7-3
DNA: TGTGCCAGCAGCTTGGGTGGGAGCGAAGAGACCCAGTACTTC
CDR3: CASSLGGSEETQYF

J: TRBJ2-7
size: once
D: -
V: TRBV5-6
DNA: TGTGCCAGCAGCATGGGACTCCCTGGCGAGCAGTACTTC
CDR3: CASSMGLPGEQYF

J: TRBJ1-6
size: once
D: -
V: TRBV11-3
DNA: TGTGCCAGCAGCCCAGTCGGGTTTAGCTCCTATAATTCACCCCTCCACTTT
CDR3: CASSPVGFSSYNSPLHF

J: TRBJ2-3
size: -
D: -
V: TRBV5-1
DNA: TGCGCCAGCAGCCCTCCGACAGCTACAGATACGCAGTATTTT
CDR3: CASSPPTATDTQYF

J: TRBJ1-1
size: -
D: TRBD1
V: TRBV10-3
DNA: TGTGCCATCGCAAGCAGGACAGGGGGCAAGAACACTGAAGCTTTCTTT
CDR3: CAIASRTGGKNTEAFF

J: TRBJ2-2
size: -
D: TRBD2
V: TRBV7-8
DNA: TGTGCCAGCAGCAGAGGGACTAGCGGCAACACCGGGGAGCTGTTTTTT
CDR3: CASSRGTSGNTGELFF

J: TRBJ1-2
size: -
D: -
V: TRBV2
DNA: TGTGCCAGCAGTCCCGGGTTCAACTATGGCTACACCTTC
CDR3: CASSPGFNYGYTF

J: TRBJ2-3
size: once
D: TRBD2
V: TRBV9
DNA: TGTGCCAGCAGCGTAGAAAGCGGGAGTAGCACAGATACGCAGTATTTT
CDR3: CASSVESGSSTDTQYF

J: TRBJ2-3
size: -
D: TRBD1
V: TRBV6-5
DNA: TGTGCCAGCAGTAGACGACAGGGGGCAGCAGATACGCAGTATTTT
CDR3: CASSRRQGAADTQYF

J: TRBJ1-1
size: -
D: -
V: TRBV5-1
DNA: TGCGCCAGCAGCTTGGCCGAAGCGAGGAAGAGTAGAGCTTTCTTT
CDR3: CASSLAEARKSRAFF

J: TRBJ1-2
size: -
D: -
V: TRBV19
DNA: TGTGCCAGTAGTACCCGACTCAGGGACTATGGCTACACCTTC
CDR3: CASSTRLRDYGYTF

J: TRBJ2-7
size: -
D: TRBD2
V: TRBV15
DNA: TGTGCCACCAGCAGAGATCGCCAGCGGGAGAGCGAGCAGTACTTC
CDR3: CATSRDRQRESEQYF

J: TRBJ1-1
size: -
D: -
V: TRBV5-1
DNA: TGCGCCAGCAGCCCGGGGGAGGCCGAGAACACTGAAGCTTTCTTT
CDR3: CASSPGEAENTEAFF

J: TRBJ2-3
size: -
D: TRBD2
V: TRBV14
DNA: TGTGCCAGCAGCTACGCCCACTCCGGGACTAGCGGGAGAAGCACAGATACGCAGTATTTT
CDR3: CASSYAHSGTSGRSTDTQYF

J: TRBJ2-4
size: -
D: -
V: TRBV5-1
DNA: TGCGCCAGCAGCCCCGGGAGTGTAGCCAAAAACATTCAGTACTTC
CDR3: CASSPGSVAKNIQYF

J: TRBJ1-2
size: -
D: -
V: TRBV10-2
DNA: TGCGCCAGCAGTGATTGGCAGGTTTACACCTTC
CDR3: CASSDWQVYTF

J: TRBJ1-2
size: -
D: -
V: TRBV27
DNA: TGTGCCAGCACGGCAGGGCATGGCTACACCTTC
CDR3: CASTAGHGYTF

J: TRBJ1-1
size: -
D: TRBD1
V: TRBV19
DNA: TGTGCCAGCAAGGACAGGGCCGAAGCTTTCTTT
CDR3: CASKDRAEAFF

J: TRBJ1-6
size: -
D: -
V: TRBV6-5
DNA: TGTGCCAGCAGCCAGAATAATTCACCCCTCCACTTT
CDR3: CASSQNNSPLHF

J: TRBJ2-1
size: -
D: -
V: TRBV18
DNA: TGTGCCAGCTCACCATCAGCAGCGTCGAGCTCCTACAATGAGCAGTTCTTC
CDR3: CASSPSAASSSYNEQFF